The 8 T cell receptor beta chains below were found in one sample sequenced in a study of blood T cell repertoires in COVID-19. Generated by immunoSEQ multiplex PCR, the TCRdb table keeps only in-frame clones and is missing some. This sample carries about 120,000 clones, around 81% of them seen once, and the ten largest clones take 10%. The sample consisted of peripheral blood. The source of these receptors is a human donor in a cohort sampled during active COVID-19.

The chain carries TRBV11-2 and TRBJ2-4; the D gene is possibly TRBD2 (5 bases). Germline CDR1 is SGHAT and CDR2 is FQNNGV. V shed 5 bases and J shed 0 bases, with 14 bases lying between them. The CDR3 is 16 residues long. The DNA of the CDR3 is TGTGCCAGCAGCCCGCGGAGGCATCTAGCCAAAAACATTCAGTACTTC. The encoded protein is CASSPRRHLAKNIQYF.

The chain has TRBV7-9 and TRBJ2-3, with TRBD1 matching over 7 bases. The V and J ends lost 3 bases and 5 bases, in that order; junction bases with no gene match: 5. This CDR3 is 14 amino acids long. The germline V gene encodes CDR1 SEHNR and CDR2 FQNEAQ (reference sequence). In nucleotides, the CDR3 is TGTGCCAGCAGCTTCGGACAGGTGGGAGATACGCAGTATTTT. This translates into CASSFGQVGDTQYF.

V and J are TRBV10-3 and TRBJ2-1; 11 nucleotides match TRBD2. Germline CDR1 ENHRY, CDR2 SYGVKD. The CDR3 is 15 amino acids. V gave up 6 bases and J gave up 5 bases; unmatched junction bases: 6. The CDR3 reads CAISQGLAVHNEQFF. In DNA, the CDR3 is TGTGCCATCAGCCAGGGACTAGCGGTCCACAATGAGCAGTTCTTC.

The chain links TRBV28 to TRBJ1-6; 7 nucleotides match TRBD1. Per germline, CDR1 MDHEN and CDR2 SYDVKM. This CDR3 contains 15 residues. The junction had 8 bases not matched to a gene; V was cut back by 5 bases and J by 7 bases. The chain's CDR3 is CASSIDRVKNSPLHF. In DNA form, the CDR3 reads TGTGCCAGCAGTATCGACAGGGTGAAGAATTCACCCCTCCACTTT.

This chain joins TRBV30 and TRBJ1-1; no firm D call. The CDR3 is 15 amino acids. V shed 3 bases and J shed 3 bases, with 17 bases lying between them. Germline V CDR1 and CDR2: GTSNPN, SVGIG (reference sequence). In DNA form, the CDR3 reads TGTGCCTGGAGCGCGGGCCTCTTGACGGACACTGAAGCTTTCTTT. Amino acid sequence: CAWSAGLLTDTEAFF. The variable domain in full, completed from reference TRBV30 and TRBJ1-1, reads SQTIHQWPATLVQPVGSPLSLECTVEGTSNPNLYWYRQAAGRGLQLLFYSVGIGQISSEVPQNLSASRPQDRQFILSSKKLLLSDSGFYLCAWSAGLLTDTEAFFGQGTRLTVV.

V gene TRBV7-9 combines with J gene TRBJ2-1, with TRBD2 identical over 13 bases. CDR1 and CDR2 (germline): SEHNR, FQNEAQ (reference sequence). Trimming removed 2 bases from V and 9 bases from J; junction bases left unmatched: 7. CDR3 length: 16 residues. The CDR3 region has the DNA TGTGCCAGCAGCTTAACTAGCGGGGGGGCTTTCCCTGAGCAGTTCTTC. This translates into CASSLTSGGAFPEQFF.

Comments on this clone: Compared with germline, one end of the junction differs, possibly owing to a read error. The rearrangement uses TRBV7-7 and TRBJ2-2; D call uncertain. Germline lookup yields CDR1 SSHAT and CDR2 FNYEAQ (reference sequence). CDR3 size: 13 residues. The CDR3 spells CASSLRLGGELFF. The CDR3 DNA sequence: TGTGCTAGCAGCTTGAGGTTAGGCGGGGAGCTGTTTTTT.

The gene calls are TRBV9 and TRBJ2-7, with TRBD2 identical over 11 bases. The ends lost 4 bases at V and 3 bases at J; junction bases unmatched: 6. The CDR3 sequence is 15 residues long. The V gene's germline CDR1 is SGDLS and CDR2 YYNGEE. The CDR3: CASSTGTSGNYEQYF. Written as DNA, the CDR3 is TGTGCCAGCAGCACCGGGACTAGCGGAAACTACGAGCAGTACTTC.